This T cell receptor (beta chain) derives from a study of cytomegalovirus exposure and HLA in healthy donors. The CDR3 is made up of 14 amino acids. The germline V gene encodes CDR1 SGHAT and CDR2 FQNNGV. Trimming cost V 1 base and J 0 bases, with 6 bases left between them. Amplification used 60 Vbeta primers and 13 Jbeta primers. The assay was immunoSEQ multiplex PCR, and TCRdb's table has in-frame clones only and misses some. The data show approximately 150,000 clones, 83% seen once. The gene calls are TRBV11-2 and TRBJ2-5, with D unresolved. This TCR was sampled from a man aged 50 to 60 in good health and CMV-seropositive. Sequencing input: PBMCs. The CDR3 reads CASSLAPYQETQYF. CDR3 bases: TGTGCCAGCAGCTTAGCCCCGTACCAAGAGACCCAGTACTTC. The whole variable domain, filled in from reference TRBV11-2 and TRBJ2-5, reads EAGVAQSPRYKIIEKRQSVAFWCNPISGHATLYWYQQILGQGPKLLIQFQNNGVVDDSQLPKDRFSAERLKGVDSTLKIQPAKLEDSAVYLCASSLAPYQETQYFGPGTRLLVL.